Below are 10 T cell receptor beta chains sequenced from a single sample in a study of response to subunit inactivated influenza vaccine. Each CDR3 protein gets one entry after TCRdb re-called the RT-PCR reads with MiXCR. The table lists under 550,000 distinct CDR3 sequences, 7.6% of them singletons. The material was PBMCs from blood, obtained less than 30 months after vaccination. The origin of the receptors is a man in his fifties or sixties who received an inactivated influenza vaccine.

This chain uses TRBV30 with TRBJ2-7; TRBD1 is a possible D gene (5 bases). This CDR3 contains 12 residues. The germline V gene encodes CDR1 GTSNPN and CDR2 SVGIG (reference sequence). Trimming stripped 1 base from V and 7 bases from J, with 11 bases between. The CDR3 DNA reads TGTGCCTGGAGTGAAGGGGCTCGGGAGCAGTACTTC. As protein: CAWSEGAREQYF.

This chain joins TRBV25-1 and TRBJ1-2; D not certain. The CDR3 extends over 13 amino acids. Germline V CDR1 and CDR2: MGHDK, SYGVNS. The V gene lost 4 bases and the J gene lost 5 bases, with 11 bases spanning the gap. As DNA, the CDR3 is TGTGCCAGCAGTGGAAGTTTTCTTTATGGCTACACCTTC. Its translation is CASSGSFLYGYTF.

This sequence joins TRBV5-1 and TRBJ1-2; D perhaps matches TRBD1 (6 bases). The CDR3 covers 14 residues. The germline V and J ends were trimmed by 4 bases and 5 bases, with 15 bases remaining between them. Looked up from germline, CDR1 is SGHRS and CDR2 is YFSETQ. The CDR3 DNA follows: TGCGCCAGCAGCCCCGGGACAAGTCGGTATGGCTACACCTTC. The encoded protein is CASSPGTSRYGYTF.

The CDR3 is CASSLLGGDGYTF. DNA for the CDR3: TGTGCCAGCAGTTTATTGGGGGGGGATGGCTACACCTTC. The chain couples TRBV28 to TRBJ1-2; the D gene is possibly TRBD1 (5 bases). V was trimmed by 1 base and J by 6 bases, leaving 9 bases between them. The germline V gene encodes CDR1 MDHEN and CDR2 SYDVKM. The CDR3 contains 13 residues.

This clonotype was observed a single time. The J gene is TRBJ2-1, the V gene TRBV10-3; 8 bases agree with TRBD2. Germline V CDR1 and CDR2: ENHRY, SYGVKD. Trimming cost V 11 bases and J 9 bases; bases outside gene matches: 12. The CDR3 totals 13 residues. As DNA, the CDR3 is TGTGCCTACGGACGGGGGGGCGAGGGTGAGCAGTTCTTC. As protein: CAYGRGGEGEQFF.

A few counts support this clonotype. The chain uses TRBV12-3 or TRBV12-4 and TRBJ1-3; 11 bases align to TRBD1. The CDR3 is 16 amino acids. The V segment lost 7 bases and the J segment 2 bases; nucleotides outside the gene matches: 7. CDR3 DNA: TGTGCCAGCACCGGACAGGGGGCGATTACTGGAAACACCATATATTTT. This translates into CASTGQGAITGNTIYF.

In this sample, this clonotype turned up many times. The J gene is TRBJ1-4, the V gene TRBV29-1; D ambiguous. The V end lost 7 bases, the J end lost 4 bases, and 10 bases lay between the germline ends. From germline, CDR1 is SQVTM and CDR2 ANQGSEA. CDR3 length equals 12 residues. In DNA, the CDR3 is TGCAGCGCTGTAACATTTAATGAAAAACTGTTTTTT. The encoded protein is CSAVTFNEKLFF. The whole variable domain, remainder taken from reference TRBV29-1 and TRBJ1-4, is SAVISQKPSRDICQRGTSLTIQCQVDSQVTMMFWYRQQPGQSLTLIATANQGSEATYESGFVIDKFPISRPNLTFSTLTVSNMSPEDSSIYLCSAVTFNEKLFFGSGTQLSVL.

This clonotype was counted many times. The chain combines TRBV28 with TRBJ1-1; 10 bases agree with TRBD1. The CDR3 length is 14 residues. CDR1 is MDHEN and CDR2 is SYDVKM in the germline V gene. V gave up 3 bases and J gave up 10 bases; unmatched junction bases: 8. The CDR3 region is CASSFGSTGGRAFF. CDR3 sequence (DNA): TGTGCCAGCAGTTTTGGTTCGACAGGGGGCAGAGCTTTCTTT.

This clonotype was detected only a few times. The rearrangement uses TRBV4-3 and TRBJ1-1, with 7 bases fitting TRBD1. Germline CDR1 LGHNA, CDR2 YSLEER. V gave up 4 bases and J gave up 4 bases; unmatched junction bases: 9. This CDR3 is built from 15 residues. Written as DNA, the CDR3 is TGCGCCAGCAGCCGAGAACAGGGGTTGGGCACTGAAGCTTTCTTT. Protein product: CASSREQGLGTEAFF.

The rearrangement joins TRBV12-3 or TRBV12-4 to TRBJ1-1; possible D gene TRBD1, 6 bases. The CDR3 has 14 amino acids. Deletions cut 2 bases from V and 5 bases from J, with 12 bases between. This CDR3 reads CASSLMGAYTEAFF. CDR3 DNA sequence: TGTGCCAGCAGTTTAATGGGGGCGTATACTGAAGCTTTCTTT.